The rows below give T cell receptor beta chains drawn from one sample of a study of cytomegalovirus exposure and HLA in healthy donors. Profiling relied on immunoSEQ multiplex PCR, and the TCRdb table lists in-frame clones only, not all of them. Altogether 150,000 to 200,000 clones are present, more than 75% being singletons, with the ten largest covering about 2.6%. Sequenced material: PBMCs. The receptors derive from a woman aged 45 to 65 in good health and CMV-seropositive. Each CDR3 is given with its conserved first and last residue. The D gene is left open where the match is weak. Some rows have no size entry. The others give once, few or many, or a class for an expanded clone.

d_gene,abundance,j_gene,v_gene,CDR3nt,CDR3aa
.,.,TRBJ1-2,TRBV6-1,TGTGCCAGCAGTCAGGGCTATGGCTACACCTTC,CASSQGYGYTF
TRBD1,.,TRBJ1-4,TRBV7-6,TGTGCCAGCAGCTTTGGGACAGGGGATGAAAAACTGTTTTTT,CASSFGTGDEKLFF
.,.,TRBJ1-1,TRBV11-2,TGTGCCAGCAGCTCGGGTTCGCCGGAAGCTTTCTTT,CASSSGSPEAFF
TRBD1,.,TRBJ2-7,TRBV6-6,TGTGCCAGCAGTAGAACCGGGACAGGGGATATCGAGCAGTACTTC,CASSRTGTGDIEQYF
TRBD2,.,TRBJ2-7,TRBV7-9,TGTGCCAGCAGTGCTAGCGGAGCCTACGAGCAGTACTTC,CASSASGAYEQYF
.,once,TRBJ1-1,TRBV11-2,TGTGCCAGCAGCTTCGCCATTAAAGGGACAGAAGCTTTCTTT,CASSFAIKGTEAFF
TRBD1,.,TRBJ2-3,TRBV25-1,TGTGCCAGCAGTGAATGGGACAGCGCAGATACGCAGTATTTT,CASSEWDSADTQYF
TRBD1,.,TRBJ1-3,TRBV5-1,TGCGCCAGCAGCTCGGGACAGACAAGCTCTGGAAACACCATATATTTT,CASSSGQTSSGNTIYF
TRBD1,once,TRBJ2-1,TRBV4-3,TGCGCCAGCAGCCAAGATAACAGGGGTATATACAATGAGCAGTTCTTC,CASSQDNRGIYNEQFF
TRBD1,.,TRBJ2-1,TRBV7-2,TGTGCCAGCAGCTTAGAGGGACAGATATACAATGAGCAGTTCTTC,CASSLEGQIYNEQFF
.,.,TRBJ2-6,TRBV28,TGTGCCAGCAGTTCCGGGAGCTCTGGGGCCAACGTCCTGACTTTC,CASSSGSSGANVLTF
TRBD1,.,TRBJ2-5,TRBV29-1,TGCAGCGTAGAGGGACAGCAAGAGACCCAGTACTTC,CSVEGQQETQYF
.,.,TRBJ1-6,TRBV7-8,TGTGCCAGCAGCTTGGCCGGGGGAGGTCCACCCCTCCACTTT,CASSLAGGGPPLHF
TRBD1,.,TRBJ2-7,TRBV28,TGTGCCAGCAGTTTATCGGACAGGGCTTCCTACGGGCAGTACTTC,CASSLSDRASYGQYF
.,.,TRBJ2-5,TRBV27,TGTGCCAGCCATGCGGCAGGGCAAGAGACCCAGTACTTC,CASHAAGQETQYF
.,.,TRBJ2-7,TRBV7-9,TGTTCCAGCAGCCCGAGAAGGCGACAAAGCTCCTACGAGCAGTACTTC,CSSSPRRRQSSYEQYF
.,.,TRBJ2-7,TRBV2,TGTGCCAGTTACGGACTCAGCTCCTACGAGCAGTACTTC,CASYGLSSYEQYF
TRBD1,.,TRBJ2-7,TRBV30,TGTGCCTACACCGGGACAGGGGCCTACGAGCAGTACTTC,CAYTGTGAYEQYF
.,.,TRBJ1-2,TRBV7-9,TGTGCCAGCAGCCCCCCCGGGGGACCCTATGGCTACACCTTC,CASSPPGGPYGYTF
.,once,TRBJ1-6,TRBV6-6,TGTGCCAGCAGGCGGGGGAACAATTCACCCCTCCACTTT,CASRRGNNSPLHF
TRBD1,.,TRBJ2-7,TRBV19,TGTGCCAGTAGTATAGGGGCCTTGCGGACAGGGAGCCCCTACGAGCAGTACTTC,CASSIGALRTGSPYEQYF
TRBD1,.,TRBJ1-1,TRBV5-1,TGCGCCAGCAGGGGACAGACGATGAACACTGAAGCTTTCTTT,CASRGQTMNTEAFF
TRBD2,.,TRBJ2-7,TRBV29-1,TGCAGCGCGACCCTAGCGGGGGGCCTCTACGAGCAGTACTTC,CSATLAGGLYEQYF
.,.,TRBJ2-1,TRBV10-3,TGTGCCATCAGTGAGTCGAATCTGATCGGGTGGAATGAGCAGTTCTTC,CAISESNLIGWNEQFF
.,.,TRBJ2-7,TRBV4-1,TGCGCCAGCAGCCAATCGCCTGACACGACCTACGAGCAGTACTTC,CASSQSPDTTYEQYF
TRBD1,.,TRBJ1-1,TRBV28,TGTGCCAGCAGGAAAGGGGGCGGGGACCTCCTGGATGAAGCTTTCTTT,CASRKGGGDLLDEAFF
TRBD2,.,TRBJ2-3,TRBV10-2,TGCGCCAGCAGTGATTCTAGCGGGGGGGTCTCAGATACGCAGTATTTT,CASSDSSGGVSDTQYF
TRBD1,.,TRBJ1-2,TRBV19,TGTGCCAGTAGTATGACGGGGGACAGCTATGGCTACACCTTC,CASSMTGDSYGYTF
.,.,TRBJ1-5,TRBV4-1,TGCGCCAGCAGCCAGGGACAACCAAACAATCAGCCCCAGCATTTT,CASSQGQPNNQPQHF
.,.,TRBJ1-2,TRBV7-3,TGTGCCAGCAGTTCAGGGGTAAACTATGGCTACACCTTC,CASSSGVNYGYTF
.,once,TRBJ1-6,TRBV18,TGTGCCAGCTCACCCCGACCACTCCAGGGTGTGGGGTCACCCCTCCACTTT,CASSPRPLQGVGSPLHF
TRBD1,.,TRBJ2-7,TRBV6-5,TGTGCCAGCCTCCCCGGGACAGGCTCCTACGAGCAGTACTTC,CASLPGTGSYEQYF
TRBD1,.,TRBJ1-1,TRBV28,TGTGCCAGCAGTTTACTCTACCGAGACAGGGAAGGGTGGACTGAAGCTTTCTTT,CASSLLYRDREGWTEAFF
.,.,TRBJ1-2,TRBV30,TGTGCCTGGAGTAACCAGGGCTACACCTTC,CAWSNQGYTF
.,once,TRBJ1-1,TRBV5-1,TGCGCCAGCAGCTTGTCGGGCTACTCAAGGACAGCGAACACTGAAGCTTTCTTT,CASSLSGYSRTANTEAFF
.,.,TRBJ2-1,TRBV2,TGTGCCAGCATAAATACAAGCTCCTACAATGAGCAGTTCTTC,CASINTSSYNEQFF
TRBD1,.,TRBJ2-2,TRBV7-9,TGTGCCAGCACCGCCGGGACAGGGGTTTCGAACACCGGGGAGCTGTTTTTT,CASTAGTGVSNTGELFF
.,once,TRBJ2-3,TRBV14,TGTGCCAGCAGCCAGGGGGCAGCGGAAGATACGCAGTATTTT,CASSQGAAEDTQYF
.,.,TRBJ2-7,TRBV2,TGTGCCAGCTTTCCTACGCTGGGCAGGGGCGGTCTTGGGCGGTCCGAGCAGTACTTC,CASFPTLGRGGLGRSEQYF
TRBD1,.,TRBJ2-4,TRBV7-2,TGTGCCAGCAAACCGGGACAGGGGGCGGACGGCATTCAGTACTTC,CASKPGQGADGIQYF
.,.,TRBJ1-3,TRBV11-2,TGTGCCAGCAGCTTACGGGGATACTCTGGAAACACCATATATTTT,CASSLRGYSGNTIYF
.,.,TRBJ2-7,TRBV5-1,TGCGCCAGCAGCCCCGGGGGGCAACAAACCTACGAGCAGTACTTC,CASSPGGQQTYEQYF